Following are 27 T cell receptor beta chains from one sample sequenced in a study of T cells after posttransplantation cyclophosphamide. Produced via immunoSEQ multiplex PCR; TCRdb's table is partial and in-frame only. The table lists roughly 45,000 clones, with no singletons. Sequenced sample: PBMCs. Source of these receptors: a middle-aged man in good health, CMV-negative, and a related stem cell transplant donor.

This clone was seen many times. This specimen includes other DNA sequences encoding the same CDR3. The V and J genes are TRBV5-4 and TRBJ2-1, with 8 bases aligning to TRBD2. CDR1 is SGHNT, CDR2 YYREEE, per germline (reference sequence). The CDR3 totals 16 residues. V gave up 1 base and J gave up 0 bases; unmatched junction bases: 3. The CDR3 DNA follows: TGTGCCAGCAGCTTGCCCAGCGGGAGCTCCTACAATGAGCAGTTCTTC. Amino acids: CASSLPSGSSYNEQFF.

This clone was observed many times. The genes are TRBV28 and TRBJ2-5; perhaps TRBD1 as D (5 bases). The V end lost 3 bases, the J end lost 1 base, and 18 bases lay between the germline ends. Germline lookup yields CDR1 MDHEN and CDR2 SYDVKM. The CDR3 is 17 residues long. This CDR3 is CASSFRVGAGFQETQYF. DNA for the CDR3: TGTGCCAGCAGTTTCCGCGTTGGGGCTGGATTCCAAGAGACCCAGTACTTC.

This clone was recorded many times. The chain is built from TRBV4-2 and TRBJ1-2; TRBD1 aligns across 9 bases. Germline loops: CDR1 LGHNA, CDR2 YNFKEQ. The CDR3 spans 16 residues. V dropped 0 bases and J dropped 2; count of bases not matched to a gene: 4. The CDR3 coding sequence is TGTGCCAGCAGCCAAGATCGGGGACAGGGAAACTATGGCTACACCTTC. Translating gives CASSQDRGQGNYGYTF.

This clone was recorded many times. The rearrangement joins TRBV7-9 to TRBJ2-1, with D possibly being TRBD2 (6 bases). Germline loops: CDR1 SEHNR, CDR2 FQNEAQ (reference sequence). V lost 1 base and J lost 4, with 11 bases in between. The CDR3 runs to 15 residues. CDR3 sequence reads: CASSLGRAGYNEQFF. CDR3 DNA: TGTGCCAGCAGCTTAGGGAGGGCCGGGTACAATGAGCAGTTCTTC.

This clone occurred many times. The chain is built from TRBV7-2 and TRBJ1-2; 12 nucleotides match TRBD1. Germline CDR1 is SGHTA and CDR2 is FQGNSA. V was pared by 5 bases and J by 6 bases, with 4 bases of the junction left unmatched. The CDR3 is 14 amino acids. CDR3 protein: CASSQGQGANGYTF. In DNA form, the CDR3 reads TGTGCCAGCAGCCAGGGACAGGGGGCGAATGGCTACACCTTC.

Many counts were recorded for this clone. The chain employs TRBV29-1 and TRBJ1-1; D uncertain. The CDR3 spans 13 residues. CDR1 SQVTM and CDR2 ANQGSEA come from the germline V gene. Trimming took 4 bases from V and 1 from J, leaving 10 bases between them. CDR3 DNA: TGCAGCGTTGGAGGGCAGTCGAACACTGAAGCTTTCTTT. Translating gives CSVGGQSNTEAFF.

This clone showed up just a few times. The DNA is omitted, as the CDR3 cannot be located on it reliably, and the CDR3 follows TCRdb's listing. The V call is TRBV19, the J call TRBJ2-1; the D call TRBD2 from the table was never checked on the DNA. Germline V gene lookup returns CDR1 LNHDA and CDR2 SQIVND (reference sequence). The CDR3 is 12 amino acids long, termini counted. The CDR3 protein is CASSTSGNEQFF.

This clone was recorded at least ten times. V and J are TRBV6-6 and TRBJ2-1; D is perhaps TRBD2 (6 bases). V dropped 5 bases and J dropped 8 bases, with 22 bases sitting between them. This CDR3 comprises 16 residues. Germline CDR1 and CDR2: MNHNY and SVGAGI (reference sequence). The CDR3 sequence is CASSLFTSRSFDEQFF. In DNA form, the CDR3 reads TGTGCCAGCAGTCTATTTACTAGCAGGTCATTTGATGAGCAGTTCTTC.

This clone was counted many times. The chain is built from TRBV30 and TRBJ2-3; D ambiguous. CDR1 and CDR2 (germline): GTSNPN, SVGIG (reference sequence). V was shortened by 5 bases and J by 2 bases, with 8 bases between the two germline ends. This CDR3 comprises 12 residues. CDR3 region: CAWSPLTDTQYF. DNA for the CDR3: TGTGCCTGGTCCCCCCTCACAGATACGCAGTATTTT.

This clone was detected many times. The chain is built from TRBV11-3 and TRBJ1-1, with unresolved D. The CDR3 loop spans 14 amino acids. V was clipped by 0 bases and J by 1 base, with 6 bases between them. Germline V gives CDR1 SGHNT, CDR2 YENEEA. The chain's CDR3 is CASSLDPGNTEAFF. The CDR3 DNA reads as TGTGCCAGCAGCTTAGATCCGGGGAACACTGAAGCTTTCTTT.

This clone was observed many times. V and J are TRBV28 and TRBJ2-7, with 8 bases aligning to TRBD2. J lost 0 bases, V lost 4 bases, and 14 bases had no gene match. Looked up from germline, CDR1 is MDHEN and CDR2 is SYDVKM. This CDR3 has 18 amino acids. CDR3 coding DNA: TGTGCCAGCAGTTCCCCAGTCAGCGGGAGTTGGAGCTCCTACGAGCAGTACTTC. Protein sequence: CASSSPVSGSWSSYEQYF. Together with reference TRBV28 and TRBJ2-7, the CDR3 gives the full variable domain: DVKVTQSSRYLVKRTGEKVFLECVQDMDHENMFWYRQDPGLGLRLIYFSYDVKMKEKGDIPEGYSVSREKKERFSLILESASTNQTSMYLCASSSPVSGSWSSYEQYFGPGTRLTVT.

This clone was recorded at least ten times. V is TRBV30 and J is TRBJ2-7; D perhaps matches TRBD2 (7 bases). V shed 7 bases and J shed 0 bases, with 16 bases lying between them. This CDR3 comprises 14 residues. Germline CDR1 GTSNPN, CDR2 SVGIG (reference sequence). DNA for the CDR3: TGTGCCTCGAAGGGGGGGCACAGCTCCTACGAGCAGTACTTC. Translation: CASKGGHSSYEQYF.

This clone was seen ten or more times. The chain employs TRBV5-1 and TRBJ2-2; TRBD1 matches 7 bases. The V and J ends lost 5 bases and 5 bases, in that order; junction bases with no gene match: 9. Germline CDR1 reads SGHRS; CDR2 reads YFSETQ. The CDR3 is 15 amino acids. In nucleotides, the CDR3 is TGCGCCAGCAGTCGGCGGCAGGGGGAGACCGGGGAGCTGTTTTTT. Protein: CASSRRQGETGELFF.

In this sample, this clone turned up many times. The chain uses TRBV5-1 and TRBJ2-5; 10 nucleotides align to TRBD2. CDR1 SGHRS and CDR2 YFSETQ come from the germline V gene. Unmatched junction bases numbered 4, after V lost 0 bases and J lost 2 bases. This CDR3 has 16 amino acids. DNA for the CDR3: TGCGCCAGCAGCTTGGTAGCGGGAGGTCCTCAAGAGACCCAGTACTTC. The encoded protein is CASSLVAGGPQETQYF.

This clone showed up many times. The chain carries TRBV5-1 and TRBJ1-1; a possible D gene is TRBD1 (6 bases). The CDR3 totals 13 residues. The ends were cut back, 6 bases at V and 1 base at J, with 10 bases in the middle. CDR1 and CDR2 (germline): SGHRS, YFSETQ. CDR3 in amino acids: CASKLQGNTEAFF. CDR3 coding DNA: TGCGCCAGCAAATTACAGGGGAACACTGAAGCTTTCTTT.

In this sample, this clone turned up many times. V usage is TRBV30 and J usage is TRBJ2-2; 8 nucleotides agree with TRBD1. With 2 bases clipped from V and 5 bases from J, the junction kept 7 bases outside the gene matches. Germline lookup yields CDR1 GTSNPN and CDR2 SVGIG (reference sequence). The CDR3 loop spans 15 amino acids. In DNA, the CDR3 is TGTGCCTGGAGTCGGCCAGGGGGCTTTACCGGGGAGCTGTTTTTT. Translation gives CAWSRPGGFTGELFF.

In this sample, this clone turned up a few times. The chain couples TRBV5-6 to TRBJ1-6; D is unclear. The V end was cut by 3 bases, the J end by 7 bases, with 11 bases between. The CDR3 consists of 14 residues. Germline V gene data show CDR1 as SGHDT and CDR2 as YYEEEE. Here the CDR3 reads CASSSQYRNSPLHF. In nucleotides, the CDR3 is TGTGCCAGCAGCTCACAGTATCGCAATTCACCCCTCCACTTT. The complete variable domain, with remaining parts taken from reference TRBV5-6 and TRBJ1-6, reads DAGVTQSPTHLIKTRGQQVTLRCSPKSGHDTVSWYQQALGQGPQFIFQYYEEEERQRGNFPDRFSGHQFPNYSSELNVNALLLGDSALYLCASSSQYRNSPLHFGNGTRLTVT.

This clone was picked up many times. The chain uses TRBV27 and TRBJ2-2, with a tentative D call TRBD1 (6 bases). V was shortened by 5 bases and J by 9 bases, with 22 bases between the two germline ends. CDR1 MNHEY and CDR2 SMNVEV come from the germline V gene (reference sequence). The CDR3 is made up of 16 amino acids. The CDR3 coding sequence is TGTGCCAGCAGTCTCTCGGGACAAGACAAACGGAGGGAGCTGTTTTTT. This gives the protein CASSLSGQDKRRELFF.

This clone was recorded at least ten times. CDR3 bases: TGTGCCAGCAGCCCACGCGGGGGACAGGGTGGCGAGCAGTACTTC. This translates into CASSPRGGQGGEQYF. The gene calls are TRBV6-6 and TRBJ2-7; 9 nucleotides align to TRBD1. The CDR3 is 15 amino acids. Germline V gene data show CDR1 as MNHNY and CDR2 as SVGAGI (reference sequence). V lost 6 bases to trimming and J lost 6 bases; unmatched junction nucleotides: 12.

This clone was picked up many times. V gene TRBV28 combines with J gene TRBJ1-1; TRBD1 agrees at 7 bases. Germline V gene data show CDR1 as MDHEN and CDR2 as SYDVKM. The trim removed 1 base at V and 11 bases at J, leaving 4 bases unmatched. There are 12 residues in the CDR3. As DNA, the CDR3 is TGTGCCAGCAGTTTATCAGACAGGGCGGCTTTCTTT. It encodes CASSLSDRAAFF.

This clone was observed many times. This chain connects TRBV7-9 to TRBJ2-7; perhaps TRBD1 as D (5 bases). V shed 4 bases and J shed 3 bases, with 13 bases lying between them. Germline CDR1 SEHNR, CDR2 FQNEAQ (reference sequence). The CDR3 is made up of 14 amino acids. This chain's CDR3 is CASSSRQTRYEQYF. DNA for the CDR3: TGTGCCAGCAGCTCCCGACAGACTCGCTACGAGCAGTACTTC.

This clone was found a few times. Just one base apart from a much larger clone, this may be a read error. Other DNA sequences in the sample encode the same CDR3. V is TRBV28 and J is TRBJ1-5, with D possibly being TRBD1 (5 bases). The CDR3 covers 12 residues. Trimming removed 7 bases from V and 9 bases from J, with 13 bases in between. Germline assignment: CDR1 MDHEN and CDR2 SYDVKM. The CDR3: CASNKYGGPQHF. The CDR3 nucleotides are TGTGCCAGCAACAAGTACGGGGGGCCCCAGCATTTT. The entire variable domain, with the rest obtained from reference TRBV28 and TRBJ1-5, is as follows: DVKVTQSSRYLVKRTGEKVFLECVQDMDHENMFWYRQDPGLGLRLIYFSYDVKMKEKGDIPEGYSVSREKKERFSLILESASTNQTSMYLCASNKYGGPQHFGDGTRLSIL.

This clone was seen ten or more times. The V gene is TRBV28, the J gene TRBJ1-1; maybe TRBD1 (6 bases). This CDR3 is built from 17 residues. V was clipped by 6 bases and J by 5 bases, with 25 bases between them. Germline values: CDR1 MDHEN, CDR2 SYDVKM. The CDR3 coding sequence is TGTGCCAGCAGCCGGGATTCATTTAGTCTGGGGGCTACTGAAGCTTTCTTT. Amino acids: CASSRDSFSLGATEAFF. Using reference TRBV28 and TRBJ1-1 for the parts outside the CDR3, the full variable domain is DVKVTQSSRYLVKRTGEKVFLECVQDMDHENMFWYRQDPGLGLRLIYFSYDVKMKEKGDIPEGYSVSREKKERFSLILESASTNQTSMYLCASSRDSFSLGATEAFFGQGTRLTVV.

This clone was recorded many times. V and J are TRBV4-2 and TRBJ2-3; 8 bases align to TRBD2. CDR3 length equals 19 residues. Germline V CDR1 and CDR2: LGHNA, YNFKEQ. The V segment lost 1 base and the J segment 6 bases; nucleotides outside the gene matches: 18. The CDR3 here is CASSQVFTQGRGDTDTQYF. CDR3 DNA: TGTGCCAGCAGCCAAGTTTTCACGCAAGGGCGGGGGGACACGGATACGCAGTATTTT.

This clone was detected ten times or more. V is TRBV19 and J is TRBJ2-5; 7 nucleotides line up with TRBD1. CDR1 is LNHDA, CDR2 SQIVND, per germline (reference sequence). The CDR3 runs 16 residues. Losses at the gene ends were 3 bases for V and 0 bases for J; bases not matched to a gene: 7. The CDR3 nucleotides are TGTGCCAGTAGTATCAACAGGGGTGTCGACCAAGAGACCCAGTACTTC. This sequence encodes CASSINRGVDQETQYF. Drawing the rest from reference TRBV19 and TRBJ2-5, the complete variable domain is DGGITQSPKYLFRKEGQNVTLSCEQNLNHDAMYWYRQDPGQGLRLIYYSQIVNDFQKGDIAEGYSVSREKKESFPLTVTSAQKNPTAFYLCASSINRGVDQETQYFGPGTRLLVL.

This clone appeared many times. The rearrangement joins TRBV7-9 to TRBJ2-7; TRBD2 agrees at 8 bases. CDR1 SEHNR and CDR2 FQNEAQ come from the germline V gene (reference sequence). The length of the CDR3 is 17 residues. J was trimmed by 3 bases and V by 1 base; bases with no gene match: 11. CDR3 DNA: TGTGCCAGCAGCTTAGAGGGATCTAGCGGGTTAAACTACGAGCAGTACTTC. This codes for CASSLEGSSGLNYEQYF. Variable domain in full (rest from reference TRBV7-9 and TRBJ2-7): DTGVSQNPRHKITKRGQNVTFRCDPISEHNRLYWYRQTLGQGPEFLTYFQNEAQLEKSRLLSDRFSAERPKGSFSTLEIQRTEQGDSAMYLCASSLEGSSGLNYEQYFGPGTRLTVT.

This clone appeared many times. The CDR3 DNA reads as TGTGCCATCTCAACAGGGGCCACCTACGAGCAGTACTTC. Protein: CAISTGATYEQYF. The chain links TRBV10-3 to TRBJ2-7; 7 positions match TRBD1. The CDR3 is made up of 13 amino acids. V dropped 8 bases and J dropped 2; count of bases not matched to a gene: 6. The germline V gene has CDR1 ENHRY and CDR2 SYGVKD.